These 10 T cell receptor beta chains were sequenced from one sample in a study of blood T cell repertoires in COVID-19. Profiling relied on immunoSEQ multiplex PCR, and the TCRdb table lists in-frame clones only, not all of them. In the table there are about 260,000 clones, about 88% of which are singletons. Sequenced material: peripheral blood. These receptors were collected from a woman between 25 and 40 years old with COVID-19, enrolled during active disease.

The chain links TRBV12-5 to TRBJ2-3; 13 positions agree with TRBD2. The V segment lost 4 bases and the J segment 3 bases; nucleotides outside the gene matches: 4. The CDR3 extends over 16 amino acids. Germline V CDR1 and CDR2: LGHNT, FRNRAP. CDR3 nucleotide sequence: TGTGCTAGTGGTTCCGGGACTAGCGGGATAACAGATACGCAGTATTTT. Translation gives CASGSGTSGITDTQYF.

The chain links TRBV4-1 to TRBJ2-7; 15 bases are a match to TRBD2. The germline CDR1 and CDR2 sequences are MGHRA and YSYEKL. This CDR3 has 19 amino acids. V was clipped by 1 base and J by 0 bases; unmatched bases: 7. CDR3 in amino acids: CASSQVGLAGGQISYEQYF. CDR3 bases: TGCGCCAGCAGCCAAGTGGGACTAGCGGGAGGTCAAATCTCCTACGAGCAGTACTTC.

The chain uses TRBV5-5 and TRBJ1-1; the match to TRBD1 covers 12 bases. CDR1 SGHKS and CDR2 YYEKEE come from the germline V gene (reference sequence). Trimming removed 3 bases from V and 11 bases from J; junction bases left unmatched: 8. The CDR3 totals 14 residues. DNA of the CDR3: TGTGCCAGCAGCTCCCACCGGGACAGGGGGCAGGCTTTCTTT. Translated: CASSSHRDRGQAFF. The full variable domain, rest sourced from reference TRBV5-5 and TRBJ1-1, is DAGVTQSPTHLIKTRGQQVTLRCSPISGHKSVSWYQQVLGQGPQFIFQYYEKEERGRGNFPDRFSARQFPNYSSELNVNALLLGDSALYLCASSSHRDRGQAFFGQGTRLTVV.

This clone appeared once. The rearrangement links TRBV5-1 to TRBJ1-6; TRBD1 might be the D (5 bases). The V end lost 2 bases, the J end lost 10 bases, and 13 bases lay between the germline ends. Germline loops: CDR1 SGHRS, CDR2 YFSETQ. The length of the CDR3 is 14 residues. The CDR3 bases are TGCGCCAGCAGCTTAGTTCAGGGTTCCTCACCCCTCCACTTT. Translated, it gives CASSLVQGSSPLHF.

The CDR3, as DNA: TGTGCCAGCAGTCCGGGGGCTAGCGGAGGTTTCAGCACAGATACGCAGTATTTT. Its translation: CASSPGASGGFSTDTQYF. This rearrangement joins TRBV6-6 to TRBJ2-3; TRBD2 is a possible D gene (7 bases). Trimming took 5 bases from V and 0 from J, leaving 21 bases between them. This CDR3 region has 18 residues. From germline, CDR1 is MNHNY and CDR2 SVGAGI (reference sequence).

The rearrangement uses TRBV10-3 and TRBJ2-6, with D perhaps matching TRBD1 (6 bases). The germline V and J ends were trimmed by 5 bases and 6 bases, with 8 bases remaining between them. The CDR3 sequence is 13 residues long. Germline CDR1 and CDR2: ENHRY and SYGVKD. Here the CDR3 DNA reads TGTGCCATCAGTAGGGACACGGCCAACGTCCTGACTTTC. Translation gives CAISRDTANVLTF.

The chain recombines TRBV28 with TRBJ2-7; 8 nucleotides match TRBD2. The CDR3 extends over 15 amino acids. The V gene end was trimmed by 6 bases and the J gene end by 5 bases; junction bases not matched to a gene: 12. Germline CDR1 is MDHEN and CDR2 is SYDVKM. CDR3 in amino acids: CASRPPSGSSHEQYF. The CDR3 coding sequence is TGTGCCAGCAGACCCCCAAGCGGGAGTTCCCACGAGCAGTACTTC.

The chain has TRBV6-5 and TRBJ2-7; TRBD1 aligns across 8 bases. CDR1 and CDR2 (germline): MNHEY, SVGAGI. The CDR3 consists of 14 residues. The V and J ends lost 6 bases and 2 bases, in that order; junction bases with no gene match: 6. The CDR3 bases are TGTGCCAGCAGCCGACAGGGGCTTACCTACGAGCAGTACTTC. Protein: CASSRQGLTYEQYF.

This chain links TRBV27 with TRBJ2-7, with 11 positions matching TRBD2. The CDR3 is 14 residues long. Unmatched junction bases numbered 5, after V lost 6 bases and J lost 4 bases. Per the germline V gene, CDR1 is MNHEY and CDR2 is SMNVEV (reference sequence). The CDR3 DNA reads TGTGCCAGCAGCCCCGGGACTAGCGGATACGAGCAGTACTTC. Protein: CASSPGTSGYEQYF.

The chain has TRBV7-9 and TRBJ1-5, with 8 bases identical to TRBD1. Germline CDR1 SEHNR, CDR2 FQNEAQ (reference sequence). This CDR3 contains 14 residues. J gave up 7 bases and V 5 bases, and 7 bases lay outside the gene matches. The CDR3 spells CASSPVQGVQPQHF. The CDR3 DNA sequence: TGTGCCAGCAGCCCCGTACAGGGGGTACAGCCCCAGCATTTT.